This entry lists 21 T cell receptor beta chains sequenced from one sample in a study of CD8+ T cells in alopecia areata. Reverse transcription of extracted RNA yielded cDNA, which provided the sequencing template. Libraries were prepared by immunoSEQ multiplex PCR; TCRdb keeps only in-frame clonotypes and omits some of them. The table lists about 160,000 clones, about 90% of them singletons. The specimen comprised CD8+ T cells sorted from blood, sampled at week 0. These receptors were taken from a human donor with alopecia areata.

In this sample, this clone turned up once. The chain has TRBV27 and TRBJ2-1; no definite D call. The CDR3 is 12 residues long. Trimming removed 5 bases from V and 6 bases from J, with 8 bases in between. CDR1 MNHEY and CDR2 SMNVEV come from the germline V gene (reference sequence). DNA for the CDR3: TGTGCCAGCAGTGCCAGTCTCAATGAGCAGTTCTTC. It is translated as CASSASLNEQFF.

Regarding this clone: An end of the junction differs from the germline gene, which may be a read error. In DNA, the CDR3 is TGCAGCGTTCCCCACACCAGGGCTGGGGCCAACGTCCCGACTTTC. Translated: CSVPHTRAGANVPTF. The chain couples TRBV29-1 to TRBJ2-6; weak D call: TRBD1 (5 bases). Germline V CDR1 and CDR2: SQVTM, ANQGSEA. The CDR3 has 15 amino acids.

This clone appeared a single time. The chain is built from TRBV6-4 and TRBJ2-3; 9 nucleotides agree with TRBD1. The CDR3 runs to 15 residues. J lost 4 bases, V lost 0 bases, and 2 bases had no gene match. CDR1 and CDR2 (germline): MRHNA, SNTAGT. Here the CDR3 DNA reads TGTGCCAGCAGTGACTCGAGGACAGGGGCAGATACGCAGTATTTT. This codes for CASSDSRTGADTQYF.

The gene calls are TRBV30 and TRBJ1-1; perhaps TRBD1 as D (6 bases). Trimming shortened V by 7 bases and J by 12 bases, and 15 bases separated the two germline ends. Germline V gene data show CDR1 as GTSNPN and CDR2 as SVGIG (reference sequence). CDR3 size: 10 residues. For the CDR3, the DNA is TGTGCCTCGCAGGGAAGGGGGACTTTCTTT. This codes for CASQGRGTFF.

The CDR3 DNA reads TGTGCCAGCGGGGTTTGTTGCGATGAGCAGTTCTTC. Translated, it gives CASGVCCDEQFF. The chain combines TRBV13 with TRBJ2-1; D remains unclear. This CDR3 has 12 amino acids. Germline CDR1 reads PRHDT; CDR2 reads FYEKMQ (reference sequence). V was clipped by 8 bases and J by 8 bases, with 13 bases between them.

In its sample, this clone was seen a few times. The chain is built from TRBV29-1 and TRBJ2-7, with 8 bases aligning to TRBD1. The germline gives CDR1 SQVTM, CDR2 ANQGSEA. V was pared by 8 bases and J by 7 bases, with 10 bases of the junction left unmatched. The CDR3 runs to 12 residues. As DNA, the CDR3 is TGCAGCCCTCGGACAGGGACTTGTGAGCAGTACTTC. It is translated as CSPRTGTCEQYF.

The chain has TRBV7-6 and TRBJ2-5; D uncertain. Per germline, CDR1 SGHVS and CDR2 FNYEAQ. V dropped 0 bases and J dropped 5 bases, with 13 bases sitting between them. This CDR3 comprises 15 residues. The CDR3 spells CASSLASFPGETQYF. The CDR3 DNA sequence: TGTGCCAGCAGCTTAGCCAGCTTTCCTGGGGAGACCCAGTACTTC.

This clone came up a few times. This chain uses TRBV5-4 with TRBJ1-1; D is undetermined. CDR1 is SGHNT and CDR2 is YYREEE in the germline V gene (reference sequence). V was trimmed by 4 bases and J by 4 bases, leaving 17 bases between them. The CDR3 is 15 residues long. The CDR3 region has the DNA TGTGCCAGCAGCCTCCGGGGAGGTGAGGCCACTGAAGCTTTCTTT. This sequence encodes CASSLRGGEATEAFF.

This clone was counted once. This CDR3 is CASSVASRNTGELFF. The CDR3 DNA reads TGTGCCAGCAGCGTAGCGTCCAGGAACACCGGGGAGCTGTTTTTT. This chain connects TRBV9 to TRBJ2-2; no clear D. The CDR3 contains 15 residues. Looked up from germline, CDR1 is SGDLS and CDR2 is YYNGEE. The V gene lost 0 bases and the J gene lost 1 base, with 7 bases spanning the gap.

This chain joins TRBV5-4 and TRBJ1-2; unclear D gene. The V gene lost 4 bases and the J gene lost 4 bases, with 11 bases spanning the gap. Looked up from germline, CDR1 is SGHNT and CDR2 is YYREEE (reference sequence). CDR3 size: 13 residues. The CDR3 region has the DNA TGTGCCAGCAGCAGTTCAGTGACCTATGGCTACACCTTC. Translation: CASSSSVTYGYTF.

The chain links TRBV9 to TRBJ2-1, with D perhaps given as TRBD1 or TRBD2 (6 bases each). V was trimmed by 0 bases and J by 8 bases, leaving 15 bases between them. The length of the CDR3 is 15 residues. Germline CDR1 SGDLS, CDR2 YYNGEE. In DNA form, the CDR3 reads TGTGCCAGCAGCGTAGCTATAACGGGGGCCGATGAGCAGTTCTTC. Its protein is CASSVAITGADEQFF. The full variable domain, with the rest looked up from reference TRBV9 and TRBJ2-1, is DSGVTQTPKHLITATGQRVTLRCSPRSGDLSVYWYQQSLDQGLQFLIQYYNGEERAKGNILERFSAQQFPDLHSELNLSSLELGDSALYFCASSVAITGADEQFFGPGTRLTVL.

The chain uses TRBV29-1 and TRBJ2-1; 9 bases map to TRBD2. The CDR3 length is 15 residues. Trimming took 1 base from V and 4 from J; bases not matched to a gene: 5. From germline, CDR1 is SQVTM and CDR2 ANQGSEA. Here the CDR3 reads CSVEVTSGVYNEQFF. CDR3 DNA: TGCAGCGTTGAAGTGACTAGCGGCGTGTACAATGAGCAGTTCTTC.

The chain couples TRBV7-6 to TRBJ2-1; a possible D gene is TRBD2 (5 bases). The CDR3 runs to 17 residues. V gave up 5 bases and J gave up 0 bases, with 17 bases separating them. In germline, CDR1 is SGHVS, CDR2 FNYEAQ. DNA for the CDR3: TGTGCCAGCAGCGCGCAACCCAGCGGAAGCTCCTACAATGAGCAGTTCTTC. Its protein product is CASSAQPSGSSYNEQFF.

The gene calls are TRBV7-9 and TRBJ2-7; D not resolved. Per the germline V gene, CDR1 is SEHNR and CDR2 is FQNEAQ (reference sequence). CDR3 length: 11 amino acids. Trimming shortened V by 6 bases and J by 6 bases, and 9 bases separated the two germline ends. The CDR3 DNA follows: TGTGCCAGCAGTAAAGGGCCCGAGCAGTACTTC. It yields the protein CASSKGPEQYF.

The chain combines TRBV4-1 with TRBJ2-7; 7 nucleotides match TRBD1. This CDR3 contains 15 residues. CDR1 MGHRA and CDR2 YSYEKL come from the germline V gene. Germline trimming cut 4 bases from V and 0 bases from J; bases unmatched to any gene: 6. The CDR3 DNA reads as TGCGCCAGCAGCCCACGGACAGGCCTCTCCTACGAGCAGTACTTC. Its translation is CASSPRTGLSYEQYF.

The rearrangement uses TRBV7-9 and TRBJ2-4, with 11 bases fitting TRBD2. The length of the CDR3 is 16 residues. Looked up from germline, CDR1 is SEHNR and CDR2 is FQNEAQ (reference sequence). J was trimmed by 1 base and V by 6 bases; bases with no gene match: 5. CDR3 sequence reads: CASRAPSGGAKNIQYF. The CDR3 nucleotides read TGTGCCAGCAGAGCCCCTAGCGGGGGGGCCAAAAACATTCAGTACTTC.

This CDR3 is CASTPATPNEQFF. The CDR3 nucleotides are TGTGCCAGTACACCGGCCACCCCTAATGAGCAGTTCTTC. This chain connects TRBV6-6 to TRBJ2-1, with D unclear. Trimming removed 9 bases at V and 7 bases at J, with 16 bases between. The CDR3 consists of 13 residues. Germline CDR1 MNHNY, CDR2 SVGAGI (reference sequence).

This chain uses TRBV27 with TRBJ2-7; no clear D. The CDR3 has 13 residues. Per the germline V gene, CDR1 is MNHEY and CDR2 is SMNVEV (reference sequence). Trimming removed 2 bases at V and 5 bases at J, with 10 bases between. The CDR3 region has the DNA TGTGCCAGCAGTTTAGGCAGGACGAACGAGCAGTACTTC. As protein: CASSLGRTNEQYF.

The chain uses TRBV7-6 and TRBJ2-3, with D possibly being TRBD2 (7 bases). There are 19 residues in the CDR3. Trimming took 1 base from V and 0 from J, leaving 20 bases between them. CDR1 is SGHVS and CDR2 is FNYEAQ in the germline V gene. The CDR3 reads CASSLVKRGGTSSTDTQYF. The CDR3 nucleotides are TGTGCCAGCAGCTTAGTCAAGAGGGGGGGGACTTCTAGCACAGATACGCAGTATTTT.

The rearrangement joins TRBV29-1 to TRBJ2-3, with D perhaps TRBD1 or TRBD2 (5 bases each). Trimming took 2 bases from V and 6 from J, leaving 15 bases between them. CDR1 SQVTM and CDR2 ANQGSEA come from the germline V gene. This CDR3 is built from 14 residues. For the CDR3, the DNA is TGCAGCGTTGAACCGGGACCTCAAGCGGATACGCAGTATTTT. It encodes CSVEPGPQADTQYF.

The J gene is TRBJ2-7, the V gene TRBV29-1; TRBD1 might be the D (6 bases). The CDR3 covers 13 residues. Germline CDR1 reads SQVTM; CDR2 reads ANQGSEA. Trimming stripped 1 base from V and 2 bases from J, with 9 bases between. The CDR3 spells CSVEGQVPYEQYF. The DNA of the CDR3 is TGCAGCGTTGAAGGACAGGTTCCCTACGAGCAGTACTTC.